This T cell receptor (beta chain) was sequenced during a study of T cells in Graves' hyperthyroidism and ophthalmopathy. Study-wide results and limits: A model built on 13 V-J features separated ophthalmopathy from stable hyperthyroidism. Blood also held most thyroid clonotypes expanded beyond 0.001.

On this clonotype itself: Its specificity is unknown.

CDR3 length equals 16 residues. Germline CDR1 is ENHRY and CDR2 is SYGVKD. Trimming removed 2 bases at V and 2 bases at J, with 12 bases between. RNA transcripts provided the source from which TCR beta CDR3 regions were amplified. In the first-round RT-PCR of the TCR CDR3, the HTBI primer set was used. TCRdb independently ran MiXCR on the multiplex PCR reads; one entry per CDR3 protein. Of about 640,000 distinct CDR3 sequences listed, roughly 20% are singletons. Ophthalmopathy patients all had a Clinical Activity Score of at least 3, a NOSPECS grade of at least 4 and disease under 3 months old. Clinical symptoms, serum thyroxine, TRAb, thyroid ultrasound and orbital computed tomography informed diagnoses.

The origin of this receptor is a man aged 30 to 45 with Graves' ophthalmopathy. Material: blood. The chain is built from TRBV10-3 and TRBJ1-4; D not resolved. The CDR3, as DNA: TGTGCCATCAGTGAGGAATCCACAAGCACTAATGAAAAACTGTTTTTT. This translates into CAISEESTSTNEKLFF.